This is a list of T cell receptor beta chains from one sample in a study of blood T cell repertoires in COVID-19. Profiled with immunoSEQ multiplex PCR; TCRdb holds only in-frame clones, not every one. Here the sample spans some 260,000 clones, around 89% being singletons. The sample consisted of peripheral blood. These receptors originate from a woman in her 40s who had recovered from COVID-19. The CDR3 runs from the conserved cysteine through the conserved F or W. The D gene is left open where the match is weak. A clone size is listed for some rows: how often the clone was seen (once, few, many), or a class if it is expanded.

CDR3 protein	CDR3 DNA	D gene	V gene	J gene	CDR3 length	clone size
CASSPLAGAGYEQYF	TGTGCCAGCAGCCCTCTGGCGGGAGCCGGGTACGAGCAGTACTTC	TRBD2	TRBV7-2	TRBJ2-7	15	-
CASSPTGQSGAFF	TGTGCCAGCTCACCCACAGGACAATCGGGTGCTTTCTTT	-	TRBV18	TRBJ1-1	13	-
CAWSVGLAGEETQYF	TGTGCCTGGAGTGTGGGGCTAGCGGGAGAAGAGACCCAGTACTTC	TRBD2	TRBV30	TRBJ2-5	15	-
CATRDTTSLNTEAFF	TGTGCCACCAGGGACACAACGAGCCTGAACACTGAAGCTTTCTTT	-	TRBV10-3	TRBJ1-1	15	-
CASSLAGERAGELFF	TGTGCCAGCAGCTTAGCCGGGGAGAGGGCCGGGGAGCTGTTTTTT	-	TRBV11-2	TRBJ2-2	15	-
CASGWQGGSGYTF	TGTGCCAGCGGATGGCAGGGCGGCTCTGGCTACACCTTC	-	TRBV12-3/TRBV12-4	TRBJ1-2	13	-
CAQPGRAGTGELFF	TGTGCCCAGCCCGGGAGGGCGGGCACCGGGGAGCTGTTTTTT	TRBD2	TRBV30	TRBJ2-2	14	few
CASSRTGLANNEQFF	TGTGCCAGCAGCCGAACGGGACTAGCCAACAATGAGCAGTTCTTC	TRBD2	TRBV7-3	TRBJ2-1	15	-
CASSIRRAEVQPQHF	TGTGCCAGTAGTATTCGGAGGGCGGAGGTTCAGCCCCAGCATTTT	-	TRBV19	TRBJ1-5	15	-
CAISPDRDYEQYF	TGTGCCATCAGTCCGGACAGGGACTACGAGCAGTACTTC	TRBD1	TRBV10-3	TRBJ2-7	13	-
CSATNQGYQETQYF	TGCAGCGCAACAAACCAGGGGTACCAAGAGACCCAGTACTTC	-	TRBV29-1	TRBJ2-5	14	-
CASSQGLDRSYNEQFF	TGTGCCAGCAGCCAAGGTCTGGACAGGTCCTACAATGAGCAGTTCTTC	TRBD1	TRBV4-2	TRBJ2-1	16	once
CASSIVAGQGAQTQYF	TGTGCCAGTAGTATAGTTGCGGGACAGGGGGCGCAGACCCAGTACTTC	TRBD1	TRBV19	TRBJ2-5	16	-
CASSQTGGLGYGYTF	TGTGCCAGCAGCCAGACAGGGGGTCTCGGCTATGGCTACACCTTC	TRBD1	TRBV6-2/TRBV6-3	TRBJ1-2	15	once
CARQQAPDEKLFF	TGTGCCAGACAACAGGCCCCTGATGAAAAACTGTTTTTT	-	TRBV2	TRBJ1-4	13	-
CACEGEGAYNEQFF	TGTGCCTGCGAGGGGGAGGGGGCCTACAATGAGCAGTTCTTC	-	TRBV30	TRBJ2-1	14	-
CASGRTGGTGELFF	TGTGCTAGTGGTCGGACGGGGGGCACCGGGGAGCTGTTTTTT	TRBD2	TRBV12-5	TRBJ2-2	14	few
CASSLAGSGTTGDIQYF	TGTGCCAGCAGCTTAGCGGGTAGCGGGACGACCGGGGACATTCAGTACTTC	TRBD2	TRBV11-1	TRBJ2-4	17	-
CASSSTGGGSPLHF	TGTGCCAGCAGTTCGACAGGGGGCGGGTCACCCCTCCACTTT	TRBD1	TRBV27	TRBJ1-6	14	-
CASSRSFGQGVAEAFF	TGTGCCAGCAGCAGAAGTTTTGGACAGGGGGTGGCTGAAGCTTTCTTT	TRBD1	TRBV4-2	TRBJ1-1	16	-
CASSGTGSGSGQPQHF	TGTGCCAGCAGCGGGACAGGGTCGGGGTCCGGGCAGCCCCAGCATTTT	TRBD1	TRBV7-9	TRBJ1-5	16	-
CAWIGGWTEAFF	TGTGCCTGGATTGGGGGGTGGACTGAAGCTTTCTTT	-	TRBV30	TRBJ1-1	12	few
CASSPKTGPSYNEQFF	TGTGCCAGTAGTCCCAAGACAGGGCCATCCTACAATGAGCAGTTCTTC	TRBD1	TRBV19	TRBJ2-1	16	-
CAWSVLRSYGYTF	TGTGCCTGGAGTGTACTACGGTCCTATGGCTACACCTTC	-	TRBV30	TRBJ1-2	13	-
CASSPSVGGTNEKLFF	TGTGCCAGCTCACCAAGCGTGGGCGGGACTAATGAAAAACTGTTTTTT	-	TRBV18	TRBJ1-4	16	-
CATSDLTSGSGDTQYF	TGTGCCACCAGTGATTTGACTAGCGGGAGTGGGGATACGCAGTATTTT	TRBD2	TRBV24-1	TRBJ2-3	16	-
CASRPDRIGGYTF	TGTGCCAGCAGACCGGACAGGATCGGGGGCTACACCTTC	TRBD1	TRBV27	TRBJ1-2	13	-
CASSLGRNYGYTF	TGTGCCAGCAGTTTAGGCCGAAACTATGGCTACACCTTC	-	TRBV28	TRBJ1-2	13	-
CASSQGDAKNIQYF	TGCGCCAGCAGCCAGGGGGACGCCAAAAACATTCAGTACTTC	TRBD1	TRBV5-1	TRBJ2-4	14	-
CASSPGGLAGETQYF	TGTGCCAGCAGCCCGGGGGGACTAGCGGGAGAGACGCAGTATTTT	TRBD2	TRBV7-9	TRBJ2-3	15	-
CASSYPAGTSGYYEQYF	TGTGCCAGCAGTTACCCGGCAGGTACTAGCGGCTACTACGAGCAGTACTTC	TRBD2	TRBV6-7	TRBJ2-7	17	-
CASSFLKPPAQHF	TGTGCCAGCAGTTTCCTCAAACCCCCGGCCCAGCATTTT	-	TRBV28	TRBJ1-5	13	once
CASSTPGGGNTEAFF	TGTGCCAGCAGCACCCCCGGAGGCGGGAACACTGAAGCTTTCTTT	-	TRBV7-9	TRBJ1-1	15	-
CASSSRRDRGPNTEAFF	TGCGCCAGCAGCTCGAGACGGGACAGGGGACCGAACACTGAAGCTTTCTTT	TRBD1	TRBV5-1	TRBJ1-1	17	once
CASSLGGYNEQFF	TGTGCCAGCAGTTTGGGGGGTTACAATGAGCAGTTCTTC	-	TRBV12-3/TRBV12-4	TRBJ2-1	13	-
CATSSRLAGPQETQYF	TGTGCCACCAGCAGCCGACTAGCGGGCCCCCAAGAGACCCAGTACTTC	TRBD2	TRBV15	TRBJ2-5	16	-
CASRVGLAAYEQYF	TGTGCCAGCAGGGTCGGACTAGCGGCCTACGAGCAGTACTTC	TRBD2	TRBV6-5	TRBJ2-7	14	-
CAIRPGLVADTQYF	TGTGCCATCAGACCGGGACTAGTCGCAGATACGCAGTATTTT	TRBD2	TRBV10-3	TRBJ2-3	14	-
CASSRDRGSYEQYF	TGTGCCAGCAGCCGGGACAGGGGGTCCTACGAGCAGTACTTC	TRBD1	TRBV5-4	TRBJ2-7	14	-
CASSLGPTGTYNEQFF	TGTGCCAGCAGCTTGGGCCCGACAGGGACCTACAATGAGCAGTTCTTC	TRBD1	TRBV13	TRBJ2-1	16	-
CASSSPGGYTF	TGCGCCAGCAGCAGCCCCGGTGGCTACACCTTC	-	TRBV4-1	TRBJ1-2	11	-
CASSPVGQGPFNYGYTF	TGTGCCAGTAGCCCCGTTGGACAGGGCCCCTTTAACTATGGCTACACCTTC	TRBD1	TRBV19	TRBJ1-2	17	-
CAWSVGSGFISGANVLTF	TGTGCCTGGAGTGTCGGTTCGGGTTTCATCTCTGGGGCCAACGTCCTGACTTTC	-	TRBV30	TRBJ2-6	18	-
CASSLSGTGEQFF	TGTGCCAGCAGCCTAAGCGGGACGGGTGAGCAGTTCTTC	TRBD2	TRBV11-1	TRBJ2-1	13	-
CASTRGGQPQHF	TGTGCCAGCACCCGAGGTGGTCAGCCCCAGCATTTT	-	TRBV6-5	TRBJ1-5	12	-
CASSPPGQYTEAFF	TGTGCCAGCTCACCACCGGGGCAGTACACTGAAGCTTTCTTT	-	TRBV18	TRBJ1-1	14	-
CAISEGTGTGVPEAFF	TGTGCCATCAGTGAGGGGACCGGGACAGGGGTCCCCGAAGCTTTCTTT	TRBD1	TRBV10-3	TRBJ1-1	16	-
CSVTTGGAFF	TGCAGCGTTACCACAGGCGGAGCTTTCTTT	-	TRBV29-1	TRBJ1-1	10	-
CASSLDISGNTIYF	TGTGCCAGCAGCTTGGACATCTCTGGAAACACCATATATTTT	-	TRBV7-2	TRBJ1-3	14	-
CASSQDHGLAGGGDSSYNGQFF	TGTGCCAGCAGCCAAGACCACGGACTAGCGGGAGGGGGGGATAGCTCCTACAATGGGCAGTTCTTC	TRBD2	TRBV14	TRBJ2-1	22	-